The next 24 T cell receptor beta chains were all read from a single sample in a study of graft-versus-host responses after intestinal transplantation (dated by TCRdb to the early 2020s). The library was produced with the immunoSEQ multiplex PCR assay. In its TCRdb copy, this immuneACCESS table keeps in-frame sequences only and misses some clones. Where compared with another copy, unresolved V genes explain less than half of these, and the others have no known cause. For this sample the table gives almost 55,000 clones, of which roughly nine tenths were detected only once. The ten largest clones capture 5% to 7% of the sample. Sequencing was performed on PBMCs, taken approximately 97 weeks after intestinal transplant. All receptors come from a human patient who received an intestinal transplant, so some T cells may come from the graft donor.

The rearrangement uses TRBV7-9 and TRBJ1-3; 7 positions match TRBD1. The CDR3 loop spans 19 amino acids. The V segment lost 6 bases and the J segment 2 bases; nucleotides outside the gene matches: 19. CDR1 is SEHNR, CDR2 FQNEAQ, per germline (reference sequence). CDR3 coding DNA: TGTGCCAGCAGTGATGGGACAGATTGGGGGCGGGTCCCTGGAAACACCATATATTTT. Encoded protein: CASSDGTDWGRVPGNTIYF.

V and J are TRBV27 and TRBJ2-1, with TRBD1 identical over 7 bases. In germline, CDR1 is MNHEY, CDR2 SMNVEV (reference sequence). The CDR3 contains 16 residues. V dropped 0 bases and J dropped 6; count of bases not matched to a gene: 8. The CDR3 bases are TGTGCCAGCAGTTTATCTGCGCAGGGGGTCCGCAATGAGCAGTTCTTC. It specifies CASSLSAQGVRNEQFF.

The chain joins TRBV2 to TRBJ1-2; no clear D. Trimming took 7 bases from V and 7 from J, leaving 10 bases between them. Germline CDR1 is SNHLY and CDR2 is FYNNEI. The CDR3 is 11 amino acids. The CDR3 protein is CASTGGSGYTF. The CDR3, as DNA: TGTGCCAGCACGGGAGGGTCTGGCTACACCTTC.

The chain recombines TRBV18 with TRBJ1-2, with 8 positions matching TRBD1. V trimming: 3 bases; J trimming: 8 bases; junction bases outside the gene matches: 11. The CDR3 is 15 amino acids. The germline V gene has CDR1 KGHSH and CDR2 LQKENI. The CDR3 loop is CASSPRKAGGDGYTF. As DNA, the CDR3 is TGTGCCAGCTCACCTAGGAAGGCAGGGGGCGACGGCTACACCTTC.

V and J are TRBV2 and TRBJ1-6, with 7 bases matching TRBD1. The junction had 3 bases not matched to a gene; V was cut back by 3 bases and J by 10 bases. Germline CDR1 SNHLY, CDR2 FYNNEI. CDR3 length: 13 amino acids. CDR3 loop: CASSDRGSSPLHF. DNA for the CDR3: TGTGCCAGCAGTGACAGGGGGAGCTCACCCCTCCACTTT.

The chain recombines TRBV7-6 with TRBJ2-7; D possibly uses TRBD1 or TRBD2 (5 bases each). The CDR3 is 13 residues long. Deletions cut 8 bases from V and 2 bases from J, with 13 bases between. Germline CDR1 is SGHVS and CDR2 is FNYEAQ. CDR3 nucleotides: TGTGCCAGCGGCTCCGGGGCCGCCTACGAGCAGTACTTC. It codes for CASGSGAAYEQYF.

The rearrangement joins TRBV27 to TRBJ2-7; D unclear. The CDR3 runs 14 residues. The V gene lost 5 bases and the J gene lost 5 bases, with 16 bases spanning the gap. Germline CDR1 reads MNHEY; CDR2 reads SMNVEV (reference sequence). The CDR3 DNA follows: TGTGCCAGCAGTCGGTCCTCTTTCACCCACGAGCAGTACTTC. Translated: CASSRSSFTHEQYF.

This chain connects TRBV14 to TRBJ2-3; D may match TRBD1 or TRBD2 (8 bases each). The CDR3 runs to 15 residues. The V gene lost 4 bases and the J gene lost 5 bases, with 16 bases spanning the gap. Germline V gene lookup returns CDR1 SGHDN and CDR2 FVKESK. CDR3 protein: CASSPRSGTGDTQYF. In DNA form, the CDR3 reads TGTGCCAGCAGCCCCCGTAGCGGGACAGGAGATACGCAGTATTTT.

This clone has only one observation. The chain carries TRBV2 and TRBJ1-2; the D gene is possibly TRBD1 (5 bases). V was clipped by 2 bases and J by 8 bases, with 21 bases between them. The CDR3 runs to 16 residues. Looked up from germline, CDR1 is SNHLY and CDR2 is FYNNEI. This chain's CDR3 is CASSEKGDSPLKGYTF. The CDR3 coding sequence is TGTGCCAGCAGTGAAAAGGGCGACAGTCCCCTAAAAGGCTACACCTTC.

This chain links TRBV4-1 with TRBJ2-7; TRBD1 agrees at 10 bases. V dropped 3 bases and J dropped 3; count of bases not matched to a gene: 5. Per germline, CDR1 MGHRA and CDR2 YSYEKL. The CDR3 totals 15 residues. CDR3 DNA sequence: TGCGCCAGCAGCCATTCCGGGACAGGGGACTACGAGCAGTACTTC. Translation: CASSHSGTGDYEQYF.

The rearrangement joins TRBV19 to TRBJ2-7; D ambiguous. Looked up from germline, CDR1 is LNHDA and CDR2 is SQIVND (reference sequence). The CDR3 extends over 13 amino acids. The V and J ends lost 3 bases and 0 bases respectively, with 6 bases between them. CDR3 sequence (DNA): TGTGCCAGTAGTATCGGCGGCTCCTACGAGCAGTACTTC. Encoded protein: CASSIGGSYEQYF.

This chain uses TRBV29-1 with TRBJ1-1; D is unclear. Trimming cost V 6 bases and J 3 bases, with 17 bases left between them. CDR1 is SQVTM and CDR2 is ANQGSEA in the germline V gene. The CDR3 has 14 residues. The DNA for the CDR3 is TGCAGCGTCAGTCCTAGGTTGAGGGACACTGAAGCTTTCTTT. The encoded protein is CSVSPRLRDTEAFF.

The CDR3 DNA reads TGTGCCAGCAGCGTAGTGGCGGGAGACACAGATACGCAGTATTTT. Translation: CASSVVAGDTDTQYF. The rearrangement joins TRBV9 to TRBJ2-3; 7 bases are shared with TRBD2. Germline loops: CDR1 SGDLS, CDR2 YYNGEE. Trimming cost V 0 bases and J 2 bases; bases outside gene matches: 3. The CDR3 extends over 15 amino acids.

The gene calls are TRBV27 and TRBJ2-6, with 10 nucleotides matching TRBD1. There are 20 residues in the CDR3. V shed 5 bases and J 2 bases; nucleotides not matched to a gene: 15. The germline V gene has CDR1 MNHEY and CDR2 SMNVEV (reference sequence). CDR3: CASSLRGADRGPPGANVLTF. The CDR3 coding sequence is TGTGCCAGCAGTCTAAGGGGGGCCGACAGGGGGCCACCTGGGGCCAACGTCCTGACTTTC.

The chain links TRBV27 to TRBJ2-1; a possible D gene is TRBD1 (6 bases). The germline CDR1 and CDR2 sequences are MNHEY and SMNVEV (reference sequence). Trimming cost V 10 bases and J 6 bases, with 13 bases left between them. The CDR3 has 12 residues. The CDR3, as DNA: TGTGCCACCGGCAGGGGTGGCAATGAGCAGTTCTTC. This encodes CATGRGGNEQFF.

The CDR3 protein is CASSGGALGTEAFF. The DNA of the CDR3 is TGTGCCAGCAGTGGCGGGGCCTTGGGCACTGAAGCTTTCTTT. The rearrangement joins TRBV2 to TRBJ1-1; D may be TRBD1 (5 bases). Germline V gene data show CDR1 as SNHLY and CDR2 as FYNNEI. Trimming removed 4 bases from V and 4 bases from J, with 13 bases in between. This CDR3 is 14 amino acids long.

The rearrangement links TRBV27 to TRBJ2-1; D gene uncertain. CDR1 is MNHEY and CDR2 is SMNVEV in the germline V gene (reference sequence). V was shortened by 3 bases and J by 6 bases, with 12 bases between the two germline ends. This CDR3 spans 14 amino acids. As DNA, the CDR3 is TGTGCCAGCAGTTTGGGCGACCCCAGCAATGAGCAGTTCTTC. It is translated as CASSLGDPSNEQFF.

V and J are TRBV7-9 and TRBJ2-7; a possible D gene is TRBD1 (6 bases). The V and J ends lost 6 bases and 2 bases respectively, with 8 bases between them. The germline V gene has CDR1 SEHNR and CDR2 FQNEAQ (reference sequence). This CDR3 has 12 residues. The CDR3 nucleotides read TGTGCCAGCAGACAGGGTCCCTACGAGCAGTACTTC. Its translation is CASRQGPYEQYF.

The gene calls are TRBV2 and TRBJ2-7; the D gene is possibly TRBD1 (6 bases). With 6 bases removed from V and 6 bases from J, the gap between germline ends came to 15 bases. The length of the CDR3 is 13 residues. In germline, CDR1 is SNHLY, CDR2 FYNNEI. As DNA, the CDR3 is TGTGCCAGCAGGACGATGGGGGCGGGCGAGCAGTACTTC. It is translated as CASRTMGAGEQYF.

CDR3 loop: CASSPRQRAFF. The CDR3 bases are TGTGCCAGCAGCCCGAGACAGAGGGCTTTCTTT. The chain recombines TRBV7-2 with TRBJ1-1; D possibly corresponds to TRBD1 (5 bases). This CDR3 region has 11 residues. Per germline, CDR1 SGHTA and CDR2 FQGNSA. The V and J ends lost 5 bases and 11 bases respectively, with 12 bases between them.

The chain carries TRBV9 and TRBJ2-1, with a tentative D call TRBD2 (5 bases). CDR1 is SGDLS, CDR2 YYNGEE, per germline. The CDR3 is 15 amino acids. The V gene lost 3 bases and the J gene lost 4 bases, with 14 bases spanning the gap. For the CDR3, the DNA is TGTGCCAGCAGCGCCAATGTAGGGAGATACAATGAGCAGTTCTTC. This sequence encodes CASSANVGRYNEQFF.

The CDR3 DNA follows: TGTGCCAGCTCACCAAAAACAGGGGGCACTGGCTACACCTTC. This gives the protein CASSPKTGGTGYTF. The genes are TRBV18 and TRBJ1-2; 9 positions match TRBD1. The CDR3 extends over 14 amino acids. The V gene end was trimmed by 2 bases and the J gene end by 7 bases; junction bases not matched to a gene: 5. Germline V gene lookup returns CDR1 KGHSH and CDR2 LQKENI.

The rearrangement uses TRBV5-1 and TRBJ1-6, with 7 bases lining up with TRBD1. The CDR3 spans 15 residues. From germline, CDR1 is SGHRS and CDR2 YFSETQ. J gave up 9 bases and V 4 bases, and 10 bases lay outside the gene matches. The CDR3 sequence: CASSAGQLSSSPLHF. In DNA, the CDR3 is TGCGCCAGCAGCGCGGGACAGTTGAGTTCTTCACCCCTCCACTTT.

The gene calls are TRBV11-2 and TRBJ1-4; D is possibly TRBD1 (5 bases). The V gene's germline CDR1 is SGHAT and CDR2 FQNNGV. The CDR3 length is 14 residues. Trimming cost V 4 bases and J 8 bases, with 14 bases left between them. The CDR3 loop is CASSWRQGGEKLFF. The CDR3 coding sequence is TGTGCCAGCAGCTGGAGGCAGGGAGGAGAAAAACTGTTTTTT.